These 10 T cell receptor beta chains share one sample of origin, sequenced in a study of OX40 agonist ivuxolimab in advanced cancers. Some clones are missing from TCRdb's copy, which holds only in-frame ones; the method was immunoSEQ multiplex PCR. The sample carries approximately 100,000 clones, around 80% recorded once. Sequenced here: CD4+ or CD8+ T cells sorted from blood, sampled in a trial of the OX40 agonist ivuxolimab. Receptors were obtained from an adult with an advanced solid tumor such as melanoma, head and neck, liver or kidney cancer.

This rearrangement joins TRBV7-3 to TRBJ2-4, with TRBD2 as a possible D gene (6 bases). V was pared by 6 bases and J by 3 bases, with 15 bases between. Germline V gives CDR1 SGHTA, CDR2 FQGTGA. The CDR3 covers 15 residues. The CDR3: CASSPSEGGKNIQYF. As DNA, the CDR3 is TGTGCCAGCAGTCCTAGCGAGGGAGGCAAAAACATTCAGTACTTC.

This sequence joins TRBV6-6 and TRBJ2-7; 12 bases are a match to TRBD2. The germline gives CDR1 MNHNY, CDR2 SVGAGI (reference sequence). Trimming at V came to 6 bases and at J to 3 bases, leaving 3 bases not matched to a gene. The CDR3 is 14 residues long. The CDR3, as DNA: TGTGCCAGCAGGCTGACTAGCGGGGGCTACGAGCAGTACTTC. Its protein product is CASRLTSGGYEQYF.

The chain carries TRBV6-6 and TRBJ1-1; 10 bases agree with TRBD1. V lost 5 bases and J lost 10; bases outside the gene matches: 4. This CDR3 is 12 amino acids long. Germline-derived CDR1 and CDR2 are MNHNY and SVGAGI (reference sequence). The DNA of the CDR3 is TGTGCCAGCAGTACCAGGACAGGGGGAGCTTTCTTT. Translating it yields CASSTRTGGAFF.

Only a few counts were recorded for this clone. The J gene is TRBJ2-1, the V gene TRBV29-1; D may be TRBD2 (7 bases). Germline CDR1 reads SQVTM; CDR2 reads ANQGSEA. V lost 5 bases and J 7 bases, leaving 15 bases between the germline ends. The CDR3 is made up of 13 amino acids. CDR3 residues: CSVSEGGINEQFF. CDR3 DNA: TGCAGCGTTTCCGAGGGGGGGATTAATGAGCAGTTCTTC.

The V gene is TRBV7-9, the J gene TRBJ2-3; 8 positions match TRBD1. J was trimmed by 0 bases and V by 5 bases; bases with no gene match: 7. The CDR3 contains 16 residues. Per the germline V gene, CDR1 is SEHNR and CDR2 is FQNEAQ (reference sequence). CDR3 sequence: CASSPGTGDSTDTQYF. CDR3 nucleotide sequence: TGTGCCAGCAGCCCAGGGACAGGAGACAGCACAGATACGCAGTATTTT.

The V call is TRBV7-2, the J call TRBJ2-7; TRBD2 agrees at 7 bases. CDR1 is SGHTA and CDR2 is FQGNSA in the germline V gene. J gave up 2 bases and V 1 base, and 2 bases lay outside the gene matches. This CDR3 region has 14 residues. DNA for the CDR3: TGTGCCAGCAGCTTAGGAGCGGGGCCCTACGAGCAGTACTTC. Residues: CASSLGAGPYEQYF.

This clone was seen more than once but under ten times. A read error may produce the germline difference seen at one junction end. The chain employs TRBV6-1 and TRBJ1-5, with unresolved D. The CDR3 has 16 residues. The germline V gene encodes CDR1 MNHNS and CDR2 SASEGT. CDR3 loop: CAISESNSHSNQPQHF. CDR3 in DNA: TGTGCCATCAGTGAGTCGAACTCCCATAGCAATCAGCCCCAGCATTTT.

The rearrangement uses TRBV5-6 and TRBJ1-1; D remains ambiguous. With 1 base removed from V and 5 bases from J, the gap between germline ends came to 12 bases. Germline CDR1 and CDR2: SGHDT and YYEEEE. This CDR3 comprises 14 residues. CDR3 DNA: TGTGCCAGCAGCTTGTCAGTACAGTCAACTGAAGCTTTCTTT. Residues: CASSLSVQSTEAFF.

V is TRBV5-1 and J is TRBJ1-2; D is uncertain. The CDR3 runs to 14 residues. The ends were cut back, 4 bases at V and 8 bases at J, with 18 bases in the middle. Germline V gives CDR1 SGHRS, CDR2 YFSETQ. CDR3 bases: TGCGCCAGCAGCCTTGGAACCGCAGGAGGGGGCTACACCTTC. It specifies CASSLGTAGGGYTF.

This clone was seen more than once but under ten times. The chain has TRBV10-3 and TRBJ2-2, with 7 bases matching TRBD2. The V gene's germline CDR1 is ENHRY and CDR2 SYGVKD. V was clipped by 2 bases and J by 0 bases; unmatched bases: 3. The CDR3 runs to 16 residues. CDR3 residues: CAISENGGTNTGELFF. CDR3 sequence (DNA): TGTGCCATCAGTGAGAACGGGGGGACGAACACCGGGGAGCTGTTTTTT.